This TCR beta chain comes out of a study of CD8+CD57+ T cells in acquired aplastic anemia. For the study at large: DNA per sorted CD4+ or CD8+ sample ranged about 0.17 to 27.4 ug, averaging roughly 3.2 ug. Broader study findings: A set of more than 25 CD8+ CDR3 sequences was shared between patients and controls, and these sequences appeared highly expressed in patients. Controls and patients did not differ significantly in CD8+ Simpson's diversity.

Comment on this clonotype: Its antigen is as yet unknown.

Genomic DNA, the template, was used for profiling of the TCR beta VDJ and CDR3. MiXCR was run by TCRdb on the reads, yielding one entry per CDR3 protein. Here the sample spans approximately 250,000 distinct CDR3 sequences, roughly 82% being singletons. The CDR3 loop spans 15 amino acids. V lost 5 bases and J lost 13, with 26 bases in between. Germline V gives CDR1 SEHNR, CDR2 FQNEAQ (reference sequence). Patients who underwent sequencing had shown CD8+CD57+ cell expansion by flow cytometry. The J gene is TRBJ1-1, the V gene TRBV7-9, with D possibly TRBD1 on 5 matching bases. Sequencing was performed on sorted CD4+, CD8+, or CD8+CD57+ T cells (not recorded which) from PBMCs. The receptor was isolated from a human donor with aplastic anemia. The CDR3, as DNA: TGTGCCAGCAGCGCGGGACTAGCGGGAGGGCGGAACAGTTTCTTT. Protein: CASSAGLAGGRNSFF.